These 22 T cell receptor beta chains share one sample of origin, sequenced in a study of T cell responses to AZD1222 COVID-19 vaccine. Only in-frame clones appear in the TCRdb table, and some are missing; sequencing was by immunoSEQ multiplex PCR. The table records 150,000 to 200,000 clones, roughly 92% of them present only once. Specimen: peripheral blood, collected 28 days after the second AZD1222 dose. The source is an adult who received the AZD1222 COVID-19 vaccine.

This chain links TRBV10-1 with TRBJ1-1; 7 nucleotides align to TRBD1. The CDR3 runs to 14 residues. From germline, CDR1 is WNHNN and CDR2 SYGVQD (reference sequence). With 3 bases clipped from V and 0 bases from J, the junction kept 1 base outside the gene matches. CDR3 amino acids: CASSEDRVNTEAFF. CDR3 bases: TGCGCCAGCAGTGAAGACAGGGTGAACACTGAAGCTTTCTTT.

The chain carries TRBV7-9 and TRBJ2-3, with unresolved D. Looked up from germline, CDR1 is SEHNR and CDR2 is FQNEAQ (reference sequence). This CDR3 has 15 residues. The V gene lost 1 base and the J gene lost 4 bases, with 12 bases spanning the gap. As DNA, the CDR3 is TGTGCCAGCAGCTTAGATTTCGTTCTGGCAGATACGCAGTATTTT. The encoded protein is CASSLDFVLADTQYF.

This chain uses TRBV2 with TRBJ2-7; a weak D match, TRBD2 (7 bases). CDR3 length equals 15 residues. V was clipped by 7 bases and J by 2 bases, with 18 bases between them. CDR1 is SNHLY and CDR2 is FYNNEI in the germline V gene. Here the CDR3 reads CASTSRGAGAYEQYF. Here the CDR3 DNA reads TGTGCCAGCACCTCGAGGGGGGCGGGAGCCTACGAGCAGTACTTC.

The chain links TRBV5-1 to TRBJ1-3; D gene unclear. Trimming left V 0 bases short and J 0 bases short, with 4 bases between. Germline CDR1 is SGHRS and CDR2 is YFSETQ. The CDR3 has 14 residues. As DNA, the CDR3 is TGCGCCAGCAGCTTGGGACACTCTGGAAACACCATATATTTT. Translating it yields CASSLGHSGNTIYF.

This clone was seen once. The rearrangement links TRBV20-1 to TRBJ1-5, with D perhaps TRBD1 (5 bases). Deletions cut 3 bases from V and 0 bases from J, with 21 bases between. Germline V gene lookup returns CDR1 DFQATT and CDR2 SNEGSKA (reference sequence). This CDR3 is 18 amino acids long. CDR3 protein: CSASLKRARQLSNQPQHF. The CDR3, as DNA: TGCAGTGCTAGTCTCAAAAGGGCGCGACAGCTTAGCAATCAGCCCCAGCATTTT.

The rearrangement links TRBV28 to TRBJ2-7, with a possible D match to TRBD1 (6 bases). V shed 3 bases and J shed 5 bases, with 17 bases lying between them. CDR3 length equals 15 residues. The germline CDR1 and CDR2 sequences are MDHEN and SYDVKM. In DNA, the CDR3 is TGTGCCAGCAGTTTGCTCGGGCCTCAGGGGCACGAGCAGTACTTC. This gives the protein CASSLLGPQGHEQYF.

The V call is TRBV19, the J call TRBJ1-5; D not certain. Per the germline V gene, CDR1 is LNHDA and CDR2 is SQIVND (reference sequence). V lost 0 bases to trimming and J lost 6 bases, with 9 bases between them. The CDR3 sequence is 14 residues long. CDR3 nucleotide sequence: TGTGCCAGTAGTATAGACTGGGGAGGTCAGCCCCAGCATTTT. It yields the protein CASSIDWGGQPQHF.

The J gene is TRBJ1-1, the V gene TRBV27, with D maybe TRBD1 (5 bases). The V end was cut by 6 bases, the J end by 1 base, with 12 bases between. Germline assignment: CDR1 MNHEY and CDR2 SMNVEV (reference sequence). The CDR3 contains 14 residues. For the CDR3, the DNA is TGTGCCAGCAGATCGGGGGGAACGAACACTGAAGCTTTCTTT. The encoded protein is CASRSGGTNTEAFF.

Points on this clone: Other DNA variants within this sample encode the same CDR3. The chain recombines TRBV7-9 with TRBJ1-1, with D possibly TRBD1 on 5 matching bases. The CDR3 loop spans 14 amino acids. Germline-derived CDR1 and CDR2 are SEHNR and FQNEAQ (reference sequence). Trimming cost V 4 bases and J 1 base, with 10 bases left between them. The CDR3 region has the DNA TGTGCCAGCAGCTCCCCTAGGGGGAACACTGAAGCTTTCTTT. It yields the protein CASSSPRGNTEAFF.

To note about this clone: One end of the junction does not line up with germline, which may come from a read error. Written as DNA, the CDR3 is TGTGCTAGCAGCGCGTCCCGGGACAGGGATGGGGCCAACGTCCTGACTTTC. It codes for CASSASRDRDGANVLTF. The V call is TRBV7-7, the J call TRBJ2-6; 9 bases line up with TRBD1. CDR3 length equals 17 residues. The germline CDR1 and CDR2 sequences are SSHAT and FNYEAQ (reference sequence).

This clone has more than one count but fewer than ten. V gene TRBV5-1 combines with J gene TRBJ2-1, with D perhaps matching TRBD2 (6 bases). CDR3 size: 15 residues. Trimming left V 3 bases short and J 2 bases short, with 12 bases between. Germline V gene data show CDR1 as SGHRS and CDR2 as YFSETQ. The CDR3: CASSSWGGTYNEQFF. CDR3 coding DNA: TGCGCCAGCAGCTCCTGGGGAGGAACCTACAATGAGCAGTTCTTC.

This clone came up a few times. The chain employs TRBV11-1 and TRBJ1-1, with no clear D. With 3 bases removed from V and 0 bases from J, the gap between germline ends came to 5 bases. This CDR3 is 13 amino acids long. Germline V gene lookup returns CDR1 SGHAT and CDR2 FQDESV (reference sequence). This chain's CDR3 is CASSLEVNTEAFF. The CDR3 bases are TGTGCCAGCAGCTTGGAGGTGAACACTGAAGCTTTCTTT.

J is TRBJ1-4 and V is TRBV7-2, with D uncertain. Trimming cost V 5 bases and J 4 bases, with 17 bases left between them. This CDR3 has 16 residues. Germline-derived CDR1 and CDR2 are SGHTA and FQGNSA. CDR3 in DNA: TGTGCCAGCAGCCACGGTGGTCCGGGGTTTAATGAAAAACTGTTTTTT. This sequence encodes CASSHGGPGFNEKLFF.

This chain joins TRBV5-1 and TRBJ1-3; no clear D gene. CDR3 size: 15 residues. Germline CDR1 SGHRS, CDR2 YFSETQ. V lost 0 bases, J lost 4 bases, and 11 bases lay in between. The CDR3 spells CASSLAMGGGNTIYF. CDR3 nucleotide sequence: TGCGCCAGCAGCTTGGCCATGGGAGGAGGAAACACCATATATTTT.

This clone was seen more than once but under ten times. The rearrangement uses TRBV9 and TRBJ2-7; D remains unclear. The germline CDR1 and CDR2 sequences are SGDLS and YYNGEE. V lost 0 bases to trimming and J lost 4 bases, with 17 bases between them. This CDR3 has 16 amino acids. The CDR3 DNA reads TGTGCCAGCAGCGTAGCCGGCCAGTCAGCATTTTACGAGCAGTACTTC. Its translation: CASSVAGQSAFYEQYF.

The chain links TRBV18 to TRBJ1-5; 9 nucleotides agree with TRBD1. With V trimmed by 6 bases and J by 7 bases, 10 bases remained unmatched. The germline gives CDR1 KGHSH, CDR2 LQKENI. The CDR3 length is 15 residues. The CDR3 DNA follows: TGTGCCAGCTCCCTGGGACAGGGAGGTAACCAGCCCCAGCATTTT. Encoded protein: CASSLGQGGNQPQHF.

This chain connects TRBV10-1 to TRBJ2-6; no firm D call. V was pared by 2 bases and J by 0 bases, with 2 bases between. Germline V gene sequence: CDR1 WNHNN, CDR2 SYGVQD (reference sequence). The length of the CDR3 is 14 residues. CDR3 in amino acids: CASSEGSGANVLTF. CDR3 DNA sequence: TGCGCCAGCAGTGAGGGCTCTGGGGCCAACGTCCTGACTTTC.

The chain has TRBV6-2 or TRBV6-3 and TRBJ2-7; 8 bases line up with TRBD2. V lost 5 bases to trimming and J lost 0 bases; unmatched junction nucleotides: 6. Germline CDR1 is MNHEY and CDR2 is SVGEGT. The CDR3 has 15 amino acids. In DNA, the CDR3 is TGTGCCAGCAGTAATATAAGCGGGAGCTCCTACGAGCAGTACTTC. Translating it yields CASSNISGSSYEQYF.

The chain is built from TRBV5-4 and TRBJ2-7; no reliable D call. Between the trimmed V and J ends, which lost 10 bases and 0 bases, there was a span of 14 bases. The CDR3 has 13 residues. The germline CDR1 and CDR2 sequences are SGHNT and YYREEE (reference sequence). The DNA of the CDR3 is TGTGCCTCCTCAGCAGCTTCCTCCTACGAGCAGTACTTC. Translated: CASSAASSYEQYF.

In regard to this clone: At the DNA level, this CDR3 is encoded by other sequences in the same sample as well. The chain has TRBV18 and TRBJ1-1; D is unclear. There are 12 residues in the CDR3. Germline values: CDR1 KGHSH, CDR2 LQKENI. Trimming left V 1 base short and J 2 bases short, with 2 bases between. The CDR3 loop reads CASSPQNTEAFF. CDR3 DNA: TGTGCCAGCTCACCACAAAACACTGAAGCTTTCTTT. The full variable domain, completed using reference TRBV18 and TRBJ1-1, is NAGVMQNPRHLVRRRGQEARLRCSPMKGHSHVYWYRQLPEEGLKFMVYLQKENIIDESGMPKERFSAEFPKEGPSILRIQQVVRGDSAAYFCASSPQNTEAFFGQGTRLTVV.

The chain joins TRBV1 to TRBJ2-7; TRBD2, the table's D call, lacks a check against the DNA. TRBV1 is classified as a pseudogene. CDR3 size: 16 residues. Here the CDR3 DNA reads TGCACCAGCAGCCAAAGGTCTCGGCGGGAGAGGCGGGAGCAGTACTTC. Protein sequence: CTSSQRSRRERREQYF.

The CDR3 sequence: CAWGQDNQPQHF. As DNA, the CDR3 is TGTGCCTGGGGACAGGACAATCAGCCCCAGCATTTT. This chain joins TRBV30 and TRBJ1-5; 7 bases match TRBD1. There are 12 residues in the CDR3. The germline V gene encodes CDR1 GTSNPN and CDR2 SVGIG (reference sequence). With V trimmed by 5 bases and J by 3 bases, 1 base remained unmatched.